Below are 6 T cell receptor beta chains sequenced from a single sample in a study of OX40 agonist ivuxolimab in advanced cancers. TCRdb keeps only in-frame clones here, not all; method: immunoSEQ multiplex PCR. The top ten clones hold 0.55% to 0.7% of a sample with about 73,000 clones, about 89% of them seen once. Source: CD4+ or CD8+ T cells sorted from blood, taken in a trial of the OX40 agonist ivuxolimab. The receptors originated from an adult with an advanced solid tumor such as melanoma, head and neck, liver or kidney cancer.

The gene calls are TRBV28 and TRBJ1-4; D possibly corresponds to TRBD1 (5 bases). Germline-derived CDR1 and CDR2 are MDHEN and SYDVKM. The CDR3 extends over 11 amino acids. V was clipped by 9 bases and J by 8 bases, with 10 bases between them. In DNA form, the CDR3 reads TGTGCCAGTGGGGGGTGGGAAAAACTGTTTTTT. Its protein product is CASGGWEKLFF.

This clone was counted once. The chain links TRBV5-5 to TRBJ2-6, with D possibly called TRBD1 or TRBD2 (6 bases each). CDR3 length: 18 amino acids. The V and J ends lost 0 bases and 1 base respectively, with 14 bases between them. Germline V gives CDR1 SGHKS, CDR2 YYEKEE (reference sequence). DNA for the CDR3: TGTGCCAGCAGCTTGGTTGGAGGGGGAGGTTCTGGGGCCAACGTCCTGACTTTC. This translates into CASSLVGGGGSGANVLTF.

The gene calls are TRBV23-1 and TRBJ2-7, with D unclear. TRBV23-1 is an ORF; its function is uncertain. V was shortened by 3 bases and J by 5 bases, with 5 bases between the two germline ends. The CDR3 length is 11 residues. CDR3 sequence (DNA): TGCGCCAGCAGTCAGGGCCACGAGCAGTACTTC. It specifies CASSQGHEQYF.

The chain employs TRBV28 and TRBJ1-3; 10 nucleotides match TRBD1. V was pared by 6 bases and J by 0 bases, with 14 bases of the junction left unmatched. The length of the CDR3 is 19 residues. Germline values: CDR1 MDHEN, CDR2 SYDVKM. Written as DNA, the CDR3 is TGTGCCAGCAGACCAACCGGGACAGGGGTCTCGGGCTCTGGAAACACCATATATTTT. Amino acid sequence: CASRPTGTGVSGSGNTIYF.

This chain uses TRBV5-5 with TRBJ1-4; D is possibly TRBD1 (5 bases). Trimming shortened V by 0 bases and J by 8 bases, and 14 bases separated the two germline ends. Germline-derived CDR1 and CDR2 are SGHKS and YYEKEE (reference sequence). This CDR3 has 15 residues. CDR3 region: CASSLAPGQAEKLFF. As DNA, the CDR3 is TGTGCCAGCAGCTTGGCCCCGGGGCAGGCGGAAAAACTGTTTTTT.

The CDR3 spells CASSGPSRGTHTEAFF. In nucleotides, the CDR3 is TGTGCCAGCAGCGGCCCCTCCAGGGGGACACACACTGAAGCTTTCTTT. This chain links TRBV21-1 with TRBJ1-1; the listed D gene, TRBD1, was not tested against the DNA. TRBV21-1 is a documented pseudogene. The CDR3 has 16 residues.